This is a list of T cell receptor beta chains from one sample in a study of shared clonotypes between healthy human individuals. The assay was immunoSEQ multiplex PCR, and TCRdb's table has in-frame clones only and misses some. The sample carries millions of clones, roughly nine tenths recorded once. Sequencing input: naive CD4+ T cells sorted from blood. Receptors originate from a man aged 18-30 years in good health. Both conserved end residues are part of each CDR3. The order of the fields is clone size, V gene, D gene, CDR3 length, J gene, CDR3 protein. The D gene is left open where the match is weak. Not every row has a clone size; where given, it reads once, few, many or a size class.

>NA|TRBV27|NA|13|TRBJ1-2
CASRPGQTDGYTF
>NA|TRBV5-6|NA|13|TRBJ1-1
CASSLGPNTEAFF
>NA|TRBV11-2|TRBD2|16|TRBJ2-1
CASSPGLAGGYNEQFF
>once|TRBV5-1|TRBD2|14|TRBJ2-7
CASSLSGGSYEQYF
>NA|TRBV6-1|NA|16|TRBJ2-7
CASSENAAGGFYEQYF
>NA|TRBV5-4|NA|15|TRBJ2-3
CASSATGQSTDTQYF
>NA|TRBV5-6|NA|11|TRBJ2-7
CASSRPYEQYF
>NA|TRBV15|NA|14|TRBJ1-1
CATGLGGASTEAFF
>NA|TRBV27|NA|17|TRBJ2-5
CASSPRHNRPERETQYF
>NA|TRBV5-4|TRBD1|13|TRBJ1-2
CASSLDRGDGYTF
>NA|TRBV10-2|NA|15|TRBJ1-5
CASSGGRPSNQPQHF
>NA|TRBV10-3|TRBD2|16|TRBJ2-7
CAISDGTSGSRSEQYF
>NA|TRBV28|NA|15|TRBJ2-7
CASSLSKLGSYEQYF
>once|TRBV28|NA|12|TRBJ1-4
CASGSGSEKLFF
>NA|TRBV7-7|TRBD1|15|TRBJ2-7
CASSSGVGQGYEQYF
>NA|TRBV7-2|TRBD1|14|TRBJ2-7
CASSPQPTGGEQYF
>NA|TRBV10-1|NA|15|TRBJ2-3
CASSAQGFSTDTQYF
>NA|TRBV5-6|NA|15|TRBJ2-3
CASSLVTVPTDTQYF
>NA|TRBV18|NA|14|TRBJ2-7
CASSQEGQSYEQYF
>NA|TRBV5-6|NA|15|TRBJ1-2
CASSSSPGSTYGYTF
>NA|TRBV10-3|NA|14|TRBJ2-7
CAISVGGGGYEQYF
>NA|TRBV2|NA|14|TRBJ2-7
CASSSWTASYEQYF